Listed below are T cell receptor beta chains from one sample, sequenced in a study of OX40 agonist ivuxolimab in advanced cancers. The data were produced by immunoSEQ multiplex PCR, yet TCRdb's version contains in-frame clones alone and is incomplete. The table lists about 68,000 clones, over 75% of them singletons. This specimen consisted of CD4+ or CD8+ T cells sorted from blood, obtained in a trial of the OX40 agonist ivuxolimab. These TCRs come from an adult with an advanced solid tumor such as melanoma, head and neck, liver or kidney cancer. The CDR3 runs from the conserved cysteine through the conserved F or W. The order of the fields is clone size, J gene, D gene, V gene, CDR3 protein, CDR3 DNA. A D gene is named only where the DNA matches it firmly. Rows may omit the clone size; those that give it use once, few, many or a size class.

clone size: once
J gene: TRBJ1-6
D gene: TRBD1
V gene: TRBV9
CDR3 protein: CASSPRGGTGIDSPLHF
CDR3 DNA: TGTGCCAGCAGCCCCCGAGGGGGGACAGGTATTGATTCACCCCTCCACTTT

clone size: .
J gene: TRBJ1-4
D gene: .
V gene: TRBV19
CDR3 protein: CASAKRMTNEKLFF
CDR3 DNA: TGTGCCAGCGCCAAAAGGATGACTAATGAAAAACTGTTTTTT

clone size: .
J gene: TRBJ2-7
D gene: .
V gene: TRBV5-4
CDR3 protein: CASSWNRYEQYF
CDR3 DNA: TGTGCCAGCAGCTGGAACCGCTACGAGCAGTACTTC

clone size: once
J gene: TRBJ1-2
D gene: .
V gene: TRBV15
CDR3 protein: CATRQGVGYTF
CDR3 DNA: TGTGCCACCAGACAGGGAGTTGGCTACACCTTC

clone size: .
J gene: TRBJ1-3
D gene: .
V gene: TRBV18
CDR3 protein: CASSPGTASSGNTIYF
CDR3 DNA: TGTGCCAGCTCACCAGGGACGGCCTCATCTGGAAACACCATATATTTT

clone size: .
J gene: TRBJ2-7
D gene: TRBD1
V gene: TRBV11-1
CDR3 protein: CASSLTRGQSYEQYF
CDR3 DNA: TGTGCCAGCAGCTTAACCCGGGGACAGTCCTACGAGCAGTACTTC

clone size: .
J gene: TRBJ1-1
D gene: .
V gene: TRBV10-2
CDR3 protein: CASSEHYKDTEAFF
CDR3 DNA: TGCGCCAGCAGTGAGCACTACAAGGACACTGAAGCTTTCTTT

clone size: .
J gene: TRBJ1-5
D gene: .
V gene: TRBV10-2
CDR3 protein: CASSEVGVPPQHF
CDR3 DNA: TGCGCCAGCAGTGAGGTCGGGGTACCGCCCCAGCATTTT

clone size: .
J gene: TRBJ2-5
D gene: TRBD2
V gene: TRBV25-1
CDR3 protein: CASSEPGTRAQETQYF
CDR3 DNA: TGTGCCAGCAGTGAGCCAGGGACTAGGGCCCAAGAGACCCAGTACTTC

clone size: .
J gene: TRBJ2-1
D gene: .
V gene: TRBV5-6
CDR3 protein: CASRLGGGLYNEQFF
CDR3 DNA: TGTGCCAGCAGGCTGGGAGGGGGTCTCTACAATGAGCAGTTCTTC

clone size: .
J gene: TRBJ2-3
D gene: .
V gene: TRBV10-3
CDR3 protein: CAISSSETSTDTQYF
CDR3 DNA: TGTGCCATCAGTTCGTCCGAAACTAGCACAGATACGCAGTATTTT

clone size: .
J gene: TRBJ2-3
D gene: .
V gene: TRBV5-1
CDR3 protein: CASSPRDLTDTQYF
CDR3 DNA: TGCGCCAGCAGCCCCCGGGATCTCACAGATACGCAGTATTTT

clone size: .
J gene: TRBJ2-7
D gene: TRBD1
V gene: TRBV10-3
CDR3 protein: CAISETLGGGEQYF
CDR3 DNA: TGTGCCATCAGTGAGACGCTAGGGGGCGGCGAGCAGTACTTC

clone size: .
J gene: TRBJ2-1
D gene: TRBD1
V gene: TRBV6-4
CDR3 protein: CATTSGQGASDEQFF
CDR3 DNA: TGTGCCACAACCTCGGGACAGGGGGCTAGCGATGAGCAGTTCTTC

clone size: few
J gene: TRBJ1-1
D gene: .
V gene: TRBV19
CDR3 protein: CASSIDVRNTEAFF
CDR3 DNA: TGTGCCAGTAGTATCGACGTCCGGAACACTGAAGCTTTCTTT

clone size: .
J gene: TRBJ2-5
D gene: .
V gene: TRBV11-2
CDR3 protein: CASSLAEVRETQYF
CDR3 DNA: TGTGCCAGCAGCTTAGCTGAGGTTAGGGAGACCCAGTACTTC

clone size: .
J gene: TRBJ1-3
D gene: .
V gene: TRBV6-6
CDR3 protein: CASSYGGLSGNTIYF
CDR3 DNA: TGTGCCAGCAGTTACGGGGGGTTGAGCGGAAACACCATATATTTT

clone size: .
J gene: TRBJ2-1
D gene: .
V gene: TRBV19
CDR3 protein: CASSKGTGALAGNNEQFF
CDR3 DNA: TGTGCCAGTAGTAAGGGGACAGGGGCTCTAGCGGGAAACAATGAGCAGTTCTTC

clone size: .
J gene: TRBJ2-7
D gene: .
V gene: TRBV13
CDR3 protein: CASSLVAGRNEQYF
CDR3 DNA: TGTGCCAGCAGCTTAGTGGCAGGGCGGAACGAGCAGTACTTC

clone size: .
J gene: TRBJ1-5
D gene: .
V gene: TRBV20-1
CDR3 protein: CSASSGRPQHF
CDR3 DNA: TGCAGTGCTAGCTCAGGGAGGCCCCAGCATTTT

clone size: .
J gene: TRBJ2-2
D gene: .
V gene: TRBV9
CDR3 protein: CASSVLPDAGELFF
CDR3 DNA: TGTGCCAGCAGCGTCCTCCCCGACGCCGGGGAGCTGTTTTTT

clone size: .
J gene: TRBJ2-4
D gene: .
V gene: TRBV5-5
CDR3 protein: CASSLLLTAQKNIQYF
CDR3 DNA: TGTGCCAGCAGCTTGTTGCTGACAGCCCAAAAAAACATTCAGTACTTC

clone size: .
J gene: TRBJ2-7
D gene: TRBD2
V gene: TRBV28
CDR3 protein: CASIGGGSHYEQYF
CDR3 DNA: TGTGCCAGCATCGGCGGGGGGTCCCACTACGAGCAGTACTTC

clone size: .
J gene: TRBJ1-1
D gene: .
V gene: TRBV7-2
CDR3 protein: CASSVQGFNTEAFF
CDR3 DNA: TGTGCCAGCAGCGTACAGGGTTTTAACACTGAAGCTTTCTTT

clone size: .
J gene: TRBJ2-2
D gene: TRBD1
V gene: TRBV4-2
CDR3 protein: CASSQESRTGNTGELFF
CDR3 DNA: TGTGCCAGCAGCCAAGAGTCCCGGACAGGGAACACCGGGGAGCTGTTTTTT